This TCR beta chain is from a study of blood T cells in healthy people across ages. Turning to the study itself: About one barcoded beta molecule per two T cells was the capture yield of template switching.

V gave up 0 bases and J gave up 2 bases, with 20 bases separating them. The V gene's germline CDR1 is MNHEY and CDR2 SVGAGI. The CDR3 covers 18 residues. Study observations and caveats: Researchers said unsorted PBMCs prevented a conclusive naive versus antigen-experienced comparison. Older age went with lower TCR beta diversity per million T cells, in a roughly linear way.

Next came a second PCR, run for about 6 to 12 cycles, which used a sample-barcoded 5' primer along with a J-beta primer mix. TCRdb recomputed calls from the 5' RACE reads with MiXCR, one row per CDR3 protein. The repertoire holds roughly 1.9 million distinct CDR3 sequences, with 30% to 40% as singletons. This clonotype was detected only a few times. Its antigen is unidentified. The chain has TRBV6-5 and TRBJ2-7; D remains unclear. Sample: blood. The TCR comes from a human donor in good health. The CDR3 reads CASSYSSLFRAPTYEQYF. Here the CDR3 DNA reads TGTGCCAGCAGTTACTCGTCTTTATTTCGGGCACCTACCTACGAGCAGTACTTC.